This T cell receptor beta chain was documented in a study of T cells after yellow fever vaccination. At the level of the study: With SMART-Seq v4 Ultra Low Input, the fractions containing low cell numbers were prepared.

The study made its TCR cDNA through 5'RACE template switching. That step introduced a universal primer site along with UMIs. One entry per CDR3 protein results from TCRdb running MiXCR on the 5' RACE reads. The sample lists 500,000 to 650,000 distinct CDR3 sequences; roughly an eighth were seen once. Regarding the study as a whole: CD4 and CD8 compartments shared a small share of clonotypes. Abundant bulk-population clonotypes could contaminate the FACS-sorted repertoires.

Comments on this clonotype: Its cognate antigen is unknown.

Between the trimmed V and J ends, which lost 2 bases and 4 bases, there was a span of 5 bases. The V gene's germline CDR1 is DFQATT and CDR2 SNEGSKA (reference sequence). The CDR3 covers 11 residues. This chain connects TRBV20-1 to TRBJ1-2; D gene unclear. The material sequenced was PBMCs, taken on the day of the yellow fever booster vaccination. The receptor was derived from a man between 25 and 39 years old who received the YFV17D yellow fever vaccine. CDR3 sequence: CSARQFYGYTF. The DNA of the CDR3 is TGCAGTGCTAGACAGTTCTATGGCTACACCTTC.